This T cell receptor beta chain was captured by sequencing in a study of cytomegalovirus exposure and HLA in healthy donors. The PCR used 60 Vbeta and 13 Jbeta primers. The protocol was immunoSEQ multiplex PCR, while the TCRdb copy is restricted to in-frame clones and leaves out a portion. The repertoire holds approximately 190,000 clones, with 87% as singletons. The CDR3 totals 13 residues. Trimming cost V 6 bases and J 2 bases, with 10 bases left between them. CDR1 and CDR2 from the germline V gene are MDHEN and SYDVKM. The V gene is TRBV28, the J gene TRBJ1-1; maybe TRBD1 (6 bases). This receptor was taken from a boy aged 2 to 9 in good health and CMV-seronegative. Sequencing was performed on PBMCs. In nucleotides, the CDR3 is TGTGCCAGCAGAAGGACAGCCAACACTGAAGCTTTCTTT. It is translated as CASRRTANTEAFF.